A single sample is the source of the 25 T cell receptor beta chains below, sequenced in a study of blood T cell repertoires in COVID-19. The protocol was immunoSEQ multiplex PCR, while the TCRdb copy is restricted to in-frame clones and leaves out a portion. Of 200,000 to 300,000 clones listed, 65% to 90% are singletons. The sample taken for sequencing was peripheral blood. These receptor sequences come from a man aged 30 to 45 with active or convalescent COVID-19.

The chain is built from TRBV6-5 and TRBJ2-7; 10 bases are shared with TRBD1. The germline V gene encodes CDR1 MNHEY and CDR2 SVGAGI. The CDR3 sequence is 14 residues long. The ends lost 6 bases at V and 3 bases at J; junction bases unmatched: 5. The DNA of the CDR3 is TGTGCCAGCAGGCAGGGACAGGGGATCTACGAGCAGTACTTC. Translated, it gives CASRQGQGIYEQYF.

J is TRBJ1-3 and V is TRBV3-1 (or the pseudogene TRBV3-2); 7 nucleotides match TRBD1. The germline CDR1 and CDR2 sequences are LGHDT and YNNKEL (reference sequence). The CDR3 has 17 residues. The trim removed 3 bases at V and 2 bases at J, leaving 10 bases unmatched. This chain's CDR3 is CASSHTTGVEAGNTIYF. The CDR3 nucleotides read TGTGCCAGCAGCCACACAACAGGGGTTGAGGCTGGAAACACCATATATTTT.

V gene TRBV6-2 or TRBV6-3 combines with J gene TRBJ2-1, with 7 bases matching TRBD2. The V gene's germline CDR1 is MNHEY and CDR2 SVGEGT. V dropped 0 bases and J dropped 3; count of bases not matched to a gene: 8. This CDR3 spans 17 amino acids. The CDR3 region has the DNA TGTGCCAGCAGTTACTCGATTCTGGGGGGGGGCTACAATGAGCAGTTCTTC. Translating gives CASSYSILGGGYNEQFF.

This chain uses TRBV4-1 with TRBJ2-1; 10 bases are shared with TRBD2. From germline, CDR1 is MGHRA and CDR2 YSYEKL. The CDR3 loop spans 16 amino acids. With 2 bases clipped from V and 5 bases from J, the junction kept 6 bases outside the gene matches. The DNA of the CDR3 is TGCGCCAGCAGCCAATATCTAGCGGGGGAAGACAATGAGCAGTTCTTC. It translates to CASSQYLAGEDNEQFF.

The chain uses TRBV7-2 and TRBJ2-1, with 12 positions matching TRBD2. V was pared by 3 bases and J by 0 bases, with 6 bases of the junction left unmatched. Germline-derived CDR1 and CDR2 are SGHTA and FQGNSA. The CDR3 sequence is 18 residues long. CDR3 DNA sequence: TGTGCCAGCAGCTTTGGACTAGCGGGGACTAGCTCCTACAATGAGCAGTTCTTC. Protein sequence: CASSFGLAGTSSYNEQFF.

The V and J genes are TRBV4-3 and TRBJ1-6, with 7 bases aligning to TRBD1. The V segment lost 3 bases and the J segment 6 bases; nucleotides outside the gene matches: 5. The CDR3 is 15 amino acids. Germline V gene lookup returns CDR1 LGHNA and CDR2 YSLEER. The CDR3 DNA reads as TGCGCCAGCAGCCACCTGCAGGGGGGTAATTCACCCCTCCACTTT. It translates to CASSHLQGGNSPLHF.

This chain uses TRBV5-6 with TRBJ2-7; D ambiguous. The V gene's germline CDR1 is SGHDT and CDR2 YYEEEE. The CDR3 covers 13 residues. The germline V and J ends were trimmed by 1 base and 7 bases, with 12 bases remaining between them. Written as DNA, the CDR3 is TGTGCCAGCAGCTTGCAGTGGTCGAAAGAGCAGTACTTC. Translated, it gives CASSLQWSKEQYF.

The genes are TRBV30 and TRBJ1-2, with D possibly matching TRBD1 (5 bases). The CDR3 length is 12 residues. Germline-derived CDR1 and CDR2 are GTSNPN and SVGIG (reference sequence). The V end lost 3 bases, the J end lost 4 bases, and 9 bases lay between the germline ends. CDR3 sequence reads: CAWRSGGYGYTF. The CDR3 region has the DNA TGTGCCTGGAGAAGCGGGGGCTATGGCTACACCTTC.

The chain links TRBV3-1 (or the pseudogene TRBV3-2) to TRBJ2-7, with 9 bases lining up with TRBD2. The trim removed 1 base at V and 5 bases at J, leaving 6 bases unmatched. Looked up from germline, CDR1 is LGHDT and CDR2 is YNNKEL (reference sequence). The CDR3 spans 15 residues. CDR3 bases: TGTGCCAGCAGCCAAGGCGGGGGGGGCGCGGACGAGCAGTACTTC. As protein: CASSQGGGGADEQYF.

The genes are TRBV30 and TRBJ2-7, with D maybe TRBD2 (6 bases). There are 13 residues in the CDR3. V lost 4 bases to trimming and J lost 4 bases, with 14 bases between them. Looked up from germline, CDR1 is GTSNPN and CDR2 is SVGIG (reference sequence). The CDR3 reads CAWTHGGGYEQYF. CDR3 DNA: TGTGCCTGGACCCACGGTGGAGGGTACGAGCAGTACTTC.

This chain connects TRBV5-1 to TRBJ1-1; 7 bases are a match to TRBD1. CDR1 and CDR2 (germline): SGHRS, YFSETQ. The CDR3 has 14 residues. After removal of 5 bases from V and 1 base from J, the junction contained 5 bases not matched to a gene. In DNA form, the CDR3 reads TGCGCCAGCAGTTACGGACAGGAGAACACTGAAGCTTTCTTT. Protein product: CASSYGQENTEAFF.

This sequence joins TRBV2 and TRBJ1-1; no definite D call. The CDR3 sequence is 11 residues long. Germline lookup yields CDR1 SNHLY and CDR2 FYNNEI. Between the trimmed V and J ends, which lost 8 bases and 8 bases, there was a span of 12 bases. The DNA of the CDR3 is TGTGCCAGCGTGTTAAATATGGAAGCTTTCTTT. This codes for CASVLNMEAFF.

The chain carries TRBV7-8 and TRBJ1-3; TRBD1 matches 7 bases. Germline-derived CDR1 and CDR2 are SGHVS and FQNEAQ. This CDR3 contains 14 residues. Unmatched junction bases numbered 5, after V lost 5 bases and J lost 4 bases. CDR3 region: CASSRDSTGNTIYF. CDR3 nucleotides: TGTGCCAGCAGCAGGGACAGTACGGGAAACACCATATATTTT.

In this sample, this clone turned up many times. This chain connects TRBV4-2 to TRBJ1-1, with D perhaps TRBD1 (5 bases). The V end lost 2 bases, the J end lost 1 base, and 14 bases lay between the germline ends. The length of the CDR3 is 16 residues. Per germline, CDR1 LGHNA and CDR2 YNFKEQ. The CDR3 loop reads CASSQMAGGTNTEAFF. The CDR3 DNA reads as TGTGCCAGCAGCCAAATGGCGGGGGGGACGAACACTGAAGCTTTCTTT.

The genes are TRBV9 and TRBJ2-7, with 7 bases identical to TRBD1. Germline V gene lookup returns CDR1 SGDLS and CDR2 YYNGEE. The trim removed 3 bases at V and 3 bases at J, leaving 9 bases unmatched. The CDR3 loop spans 15 amino acids. As DNA, the CDR3 is TGTGCCAGCAGCGCGAGAGACAGGGATCTCTACGAGCAGTACTTC. It specifies CASSARDRDLYEQYF.

This rearrangement joins TRBV4-1 to TRBJ1-6, with no clear D. Germline V gives CDR1 MGHRA, CDR2 YSYEKL. This CDR3 has 17 residues. Trimming pared 3 bases from V and 5 bases from J, leaving 17 bases between. This chain's CDR3 is CASSQIDMISNNSPLHF. As DNA, the CDR3 is TGCGCCAGCAGCCAGATCGACATGATTTCCAATAATTCACCCCTCCACTTT.

This clone has a handful of counts. The genes are TRBV2 and TRBJ1-1, with D tentatively TRBD1 (6 bases). The V and J ends lost 8 bases and 2 bases respectively, with 12 bases between them. The CDR3 contains 13 residues. Per germline, CDR1 SNHLY and CDR2 FYNNEI. The CDR3 region is CASRGQRNTEAFF. CDR3 DNA sequence: TGTGCCAGCCGAGGACAGAGAAACACTGAAGCTTTCTTT.

The CDR3 loop is CASSPTGVRLETQYF. The CDR3 DNA sequence: TGTGCCAGCTCACCGACAGGGGTCCGACTAGAGACCCAGTACTTC. The V and J genes are TRBV18 and TRBJ2-5, with 8 bases fitting TRBD1. The CDR3 totals 15 residues. Trimming removed 3 bases from V and 4 bases from J; junction bases left unmatched: 7. Per the germline V gene, CDR1 is KGHSH and CDR2 is LQKENI.

The chain links TRBV4-2 to TRBJ2-1; D is undetermined. The CDR3 spans 14 residues. The V end was cut by 1 base, the J end by 4 bases, with 8 bases between. Germline V gene sequence: CDR1 LGHNA, CDR2 YNFKEQ. The CDR3 region is CASSQGNGYNEQFF. The CDR3 coding sequence is TGTGCCAGCAGCCAAGGTAACGGGTACAATGAGCAGTTCTTC.

The chain is built from TRBV4-1 and TRBJ2-2; a possible D gene is TRBD2 (6 bases). Germline lookup yields CDR1 MGHRA and CDR2 YSYEKL. The CDR3 runs to 17 residues. V was shortened by 3 bases and J by 4 bases, with 18 bases between the two germline ends. CDR3 residues: CASSHKKAGASTGELFF. The CDR3 DNA reads TGCGCCAGCAGCCATAAAAAAGCGGGTGCTAGCACCGGGGAGCTGTTTTTT.

The chain employs TRBV7-8 and TRBJ1-2; 8 positions agree with TRBD1. The V and J ends lost 5 bases and 6 bases, in that order; junction bases with no gene match: 11. This CDR3 has 15 residues. Germline V gives CDR1 SGHVS, CDR2 FQNEAQ. Here the CDR3 reads CASSQRARGRDGYTF. In DNA form, the CDR3 reads TGTGCCAGCAGCCAGAGGGCCAGGGGGCGGGATGGCTACACCTTC. Full variable domain (missing parts from reference TRBV7-8 and TRBJ1-2): GAGVSQSPRYKVAKRGQDVALRCDPISGHVSLFWYQQALGQGPEFLTYFQNEAQLDKSGLPSDRFFAERPEGSVSTLKIQRTQQEDSAVYLCASSQRARGRDGYTFGSGTRLTVV.

The rearrangement uses TRBV28 and TRBJ2-7; D ambiguous. Germline V CDR1 and CDR2: MDHEN, SYDVKM. The CDR3 runs 13 residues. The V gene lost 2 bases and the J gene lost 0 bases, with 5 bases spanning the gap. The CDR3 region has the DNA TGTGCCAGCAGTTTACTGAGCTCCTACGAGCAGTACTTC. It is translated as CASSLLSSYEQYF.

This chain connects TRBV3-1 (or the pseudogene TRBV3-2) to TRBJ2-7; no firm D call. Germline-derived CDR1 and CDR2 are LGHDT and YNNKEL (reference sequence). The CDR3 sequence is 14 residues long. V was trimmed by 0 bases and J by 3 bases, leaving 9 bases between them. CDR3 loop: CASSQDRLVYEQYF. CDR3 sequence (DNA): TGTGCCAGCAGCCAAGATCGCCTAGTCTACGAGCAGTACTTC.

The J gene is TRBJ1-4, the V gene TRBV18; 10 bases fit TRBD1. The germline CDR1 and CDR2 sequences are KGHSH and LQKENI. V shed 8 bases, J shed 8 bases, and the junction held 8 bases outside the gene matches. The CDR3 runs to 14 residues. The CDR3 reads CASTRDRGSEKLFF. The CDR3, as DNA: TGTGCCAGCACCCGGGACAGGGGAAGCGAAAAACTGTTTTTT.

J is TRBJ1-5 and V is TRBV9, with 7 nucleotides matching TRBD1. Per the germline V gene, CDR1 is SGDLS and CDR2 is YYNGEE. J was trimmed by 6 bases and V by 0 bases; bases with no gene match: 9. CDR3 size: 16 residues. CDR3 in amino acids: CASSVGSGGGGQPQHF. For the CDR3, the DNA is TGTGCCAGCAGCGTAGGCTCAGGGGGAGGAGGTCAGCCCCAGCATTTT. Based on the CDR3 plus reference TRBV9 and TRBJ1-5, the full variable domain is DSGVTQTPKHLITATGQRVTLRCSPRSGDLSVYWYQQSLDQGLQFLIQYYNGEERAKGNILERFSAQQFPDLHSELNLSSLELGDSALYFCASSVGSGGGGQPQHFGDGTRLSIL.